This entry lists 10 T cell receptor beta chains sequenced from one sample in a study of cytomegalovirus exposure and HLA in healthy donors. The PCR made use of 60 Vbeta and 13 Jbeta primers. Assay: immunoSEQ multiplex PCR; the TCRdb copy retains only in-frame clones and omits some. The sample has around 75,000 clones, around 78% seen once. Material for sequencing was PBMCs. The source is a man aged 35 to 55 in good health and CMV-seronegative.

The CDR3 region is CASSPGREQPQHF. The CDR3 DNA reads as TGTGCCAGCAGCCCAGGGCGGGAACAGCCCCAGCATTTT. The chain joins TRBV5-6 to TRBJ1-5; D is possibly TRBD1 (5 bases). V was shortened by 4 bases and J by 7 bases, with 12 bases between the two germline ends. This CDR3 comprises 13 residues. CDR1 SGHDT and CDR2 YYEEEE come from the germline V gene.

The rearrangement uses TRBV23-1 and TRBJ1-5; D gene uncertain. TRBV23-1 is sorted into the ORF group, with uncertain function. V gave up 1 base and J gave up 4 bases, with 14 bases separating them. This CDR3 has 16 amino acids. DNA of the CDR3: TGCGCCAGCAGTCAATTCGAGACACGACGTAATCAGCCCCAGCATTTT. As protein: CASSQFETRRNQPQHF.

J is TRBJ1-5 and V is TRBV19; maybe TRBD1 (6 bases). Trimming removed 4 bases at V and 11 bases at J, with 18 bases between. Germline V CDR1 and CDR2: LNHDA, SQIVND (reference sequence). CDR3 length: 14 amino acids. Here the CDR3 reads CASSTRQVGRAQHF. The CDR3 region has the DNA TGTGCCAGTAGTACCCGACAGGTAGGGCGGGCCCAGCATTTT. Using reference TRBV19 and TRBJ1-5 for the parts outside the CDR3, the full variable domain is DGGITQSPKYLFRKEGQNVTLSCEQNLNHDAMYWYRQDPGQGLRLIYYSQIVNDFQKGDIAEGYSVSREKKESFPLTVTSAQKNPTAFYLCASSTRQVGRAQHFGDGTRLSIL.

The chain has TRBV11-2 and TRBJ1-2; a weak D match, TRBD1 (5 bases). Between the trimmed V and J ends, which lost 3 bases and 2 bases, there was a span of 10 bases. The CDR3 extends over 14 amino acids. CDR1 SGHAT and CDR2 FQNNGV come from the germline V gene. This CDR3 reads CASSLGGVNYGYTF. The CDR3 DNA sequence: TGTGCCAGCAGCTTGGGGGGAGTCAACTATGGCTACACCTTC.

This clone was observed a few times. This rearrangement joins TRBV5-6 to TRBJ2-7; perhaps TRBD1 as D (5 bases). Trimming removed 4 bases from V and 2 bases from J, with 13 bases in between. The CDR3 has 14 amino acids. The germline CDR1 and CDR2 sequences are SGHDT and YYEEEE. The CDR3 DNA reads as TGTGCCAGCAGCCCGACAGCGATCACCTACGAGCAGTACTTC. Its translation is CASSPTAITYEQYF.

This clone was detected only a few times. The V gene is TRBV27, the J gene TRBJ1-6; TRBD1 agrees at 9 bases. This CDR3 region has 14 residues. Germline V gene sequence: CDR1 MNHEY, CDR2 SMNVEV (reference sequence). Trimming cost V 6 bases and J 9 bases; bases outside gene matches: 6. For the CDR3, the DNA is TGTGCCAGCAGCTTAGACAGGGGGGGTTCACCCCTCCACTTT. This sequence encodes CASSLDRGGSPLHF.

The rearrangement uses TRBV18 and TRBJ2-5; 7 nucleotides agree with TRBD1. The CDR3 has 15 residues. CDR1 and CDR2 (germline): KGHSH, LQKENI. Losses at the gene ends were 3 bases for V and 5 bases for J; bases not matched to a gene: 9. The CDR3 DNA reads TGTGCCAGCTCACCGATGGACAGGATTATGGAGACCCAGTACTTC. Its protein is CASSPMDRIMETQYF.

The J gene is TRBJ1-5, the V gene TRBV9; D perhaps matches TRBD1 (5 bases). CDR1 and CDR2 from the germline V gene are SGDLS and YYNGEE. The V gene lost 4 bases and the J gene lost 4 bases, with 24 bases spanning the gap. This CDR3 comprises 18 residues. The chain's CDR3 is CASSKGTAGRDQNQPQHF. The CDR3 nucleotides are TGTGCCAGCAGCAAGGGGACCGCGGGACGGGATCAAAATCAGCCCCAGCATTTT.

This clone turned up a few times. The rearrangement uses TRBV4-3 and TRBJ1-4; D perhaps matches TRBD1 (6 bases). V shed 0 bases and J shed 7 bases, with 15 bases lying between them. The CDR3 loop spans 16 amino acids. Germline-derived CDR1 and CDR2 are LGHNA and YSLEER. The CDR3 DNA sequence: TGCGCCAGCAGCCAAGATTGGGGGGGGCGAGTTGAAAAACTGTTTTTT. The encoded protein is CASSQDWGGRVEKLFF.

The V call is TRBV6-5, the J call TRBJ1-2, with a possible D match to TRBD1 (5 bases). Germline CDR1 MNHEY, CDR2 SVGAGI. The ends were cut back, 2 bases at V and 6 bases at J, with 13 bases in the middle. The CDR3 is 14 residues long. The CDR3 spells CASSYPPGRHGYTF. The CDR3 DNA follows: TGTGCCAGCAGTTACCCCCCAGGGCGACATGGCTACACCTTC.